This T cell receptor (beta chain) was captured in a study of memory CD4+ T cells and cytomegalovirus serostatus. Study-level information: This sample comes from healthy Belgian adults, eight to ten CMV seropositive, approximately 22 seronegative.

Study-wide findings and caveats: Median bootstrapped AUC for CMV status was around 0.96 originally, 0.85 to 0.92 US-trained. Of approximately 160 reported CMV TCRbeta sequences, around 63 were found in memory CD4+ repertoires.

Single viable CD3+CD4+CD8-CD45RO+ cells were sorted as the memory CD4+ T cells. Original processing notes: Out-of-frame sequences were removed, leaving 2 million to 2.5 million distinct TCRbeta sequences. Data came from immunoSEQ multiplex PCR; TCRdb stores just in-frame clones and leaves some out. V and J calls and clone size follow that table, whereas D and trimming were derived from the DNA. The sample carries about 41,000 clones, roughly 77% recorded once. V shed 7 bases and J shed 2 bases, with 14 bases lying between them. In germline, CDR1 is ENHRY, CDR2 SYGVKD. This CDR3 has 15 residues. Details on this clone: Its antigen is currently unknown.

Sequencing used memory CD4+ T cells from blood. This sequence was found in an adult in good health and CMV-seronegative. The chain recombines TRBV10-3 with TRBJ2-2; the D gene could be TRBD1 or TRBD2 (5 bases each). For the CDR3, the DNA is TGTGCCATCACCCGCCGGGACCGTAACACCGGGGAGCTGTTTTTT. Protein: CAITRRDRNTGELFF.